The 8 T cell receptor beta chains in this list originate from one sample, sequenced in a study of CD8 T cells in ankylosing spondylitis. TCRdb analysed the 5' RACE reads with MiXCR anew, one entry per CDR3 protein. This table holds some 220,000 distinct CDR3 sequences, over 9.5% found once. The sample comprised blood, either unsorted or a sorted T cell fraction (not recorded which). Receptors were obtained from a male donor with ankylosing spondylitis or in good health (not recorded which).

The CDR3 loop is CASSPSTGANSPLHF. CDR3 nucleotide sequence: TGTGCCAGTAGTCCTTCGACAGGAGCCAATTCACCCCTCCACTTT. The chain carries TRBV19 and TRBJ1-6; weak D call: TRBD1 (6 bases). Germline loops: CDR1 LNHDA, CDR2 SQIVND (reference sequence). V was shortened by 5 bases and J by 7 bases, with 15 bases between the two germline ends. This CDR3 region has 15 residues.

V is TRBV6-2 or TRBV6-3 and J is TRBJ2-1, with 13 bases fitting TRBD2. This CDR3 is 15 amino acids long. After removal of 5 bases from V and 8 bases from J, the junction contained 6 bases not matched to a gene. Germline V CDR1 and CDR2: MNHEY, SVGEGT. CDR3 in amino acids: CASSKTSGGADEQFF. The CDR3 nucleotides are TGTGCCAGCAGTAAAACTAGCGGGGGGGCAGATGAGCAGTTCTTC.

This clonotype was picked up many times. The V gene is TRBV5-1, the J gene TRBJ2-5; the D gene is possibly TRBD2 (5 bases). CDR3 size: 14 residues. The germline V gene encodes CDR1 SGHRS and CDR2 YFSETQ. Trimming left V 3 bases short and J 4 bases short, with 13 bases between. The CDR3 sequence is CASSSGGSRETQYF. In DNA, the CDR3 is TGCGCCAGCAGCTCCGGAGGTAGCCGAGAGACCCAGTACTTC. The full variable domain, in which reference TRBV5-1 and TRBJ2-5 provide the parts outside the CDR3, is KAGVTQTPRYLIKTRGQQVTLSCSPISGHRSVSWYQQTPGQGLQFLFEYFSETQRNKGNFPGRFSGRQFSNSRSEMNVSTLELGDSALYLCASSSGGSRETQYFGPGTRLLVL.

This chain uses TRBV7-2 with TRBJ2-7; tentatively, D is TRBD1 (5 bases). The V gene lost 1 base and the J gene lost 2 bases, with 12 bases spanning the gap. Germline V lookup: CDR1 SGHTA, CDR2 FQGNSA. The CDR3 consists of 15 residues. CDR3: CASSLDPGFTYEQYF. As DNA, the CDR3 is TGTGCCAGCAGCTTAGACCCAGGGTTTACCTACGAGCAGTACTTC.

The chain recombines TRBV7-2 with TRBJ2-1; 11 positions agree with TRBD2. Germline assignment: CDR1 SGHTA and CDR2 FQGNSA. There are 16 residues in the CDR3. V trimming: 1 base; J trimming: 3 bases; junction bases outside the gene matches: 2. Here the CDR3 reads CASSLVSGRVYNEQFF. In DNA, the CDR3 is TGTGCCAGCAGCTTAGTTAGCGGGAGGGTCTACAATGAGCAGTTCTTC.

This clonotype was seen repeatedly, ten times or more. The chain combines TRBV12-3 or TRBV12-4 with TRBJ2-1; D is uncertain. V dropped 6 bases and J dropped 0 bases, with 21 bases sitting between them. The CDR3 runs 18 residues. This CDR3 is CASSPVPDSRSSYNEQFF. In nucleotides, the CDR3 is TGTGCCAGCAGCCCCGTCCCCGACTCCAGGAGCTCCTACAATGAGCAGTTCTTC.

Many counts were recorded for this clonotype. The chain employs TRBV20-1 and TRBJ2-7; 10 bases line up with TRBD2. The CDR3 loop spans 12 amino acids. Germline values: CDR1 DFQATT, CDR2 SNEGSKA (reference sequence). With 5 bases clipped from V and 5 bases from J, the junction kept 3 bases outside the gene matches. The CDR3 nucleotides read TGCAGTGCTTCAGGACTAGCGGACGAGCAGTACTTC. Translating gives CSASGLADEQYF.

This clonotype was found many times. This chain links TRBV6-5 with TRBJ1-1, with TRBD1 matching over 9 bases. The CDR3 covers 12 residues. V lost 2 bases, J lost 8 bases, and 0 bases stayed unmatched. CDR1 MNHEY and CDR2 SVGAGI come from the germline V gene. CDR3 bases: TGTGCCAGCAGTTACGACAGGGGGGAAGCTTTCTTT. This translates into CASSYDRGEAFF.